The 10 T cell receptor beta chains given below trace back to one sample, sequenced in a study of cytomegalovirus exposure and HLA in healthy donors. PCR involved 60 Vbeta and 13 Jbeta primers. TCRdb's table, derived via immunoSEQ multiplex PCR, lists solely in-frame clones and lacks some. The sample holds 130,000 to 150,000 clones, about 79% seen once. Sequenced sample: PBMCs. The receptors stem from a man aged 35 to 55 in good health and CMV-seropositive.

The chain combines TRBV9 with TRBJ2-1, with D tentatively TRBD1 (7 bases). Germline V lookup: CDR1 SGDLS, CDR2 YYNGEE. This CDR3 spans 18 amino acids. V lost 4 bases and J lost 0, with 20 bases in between. This CDR3 reads CASSHDPGDSRSYNEQFF. The CDR3 DNA sequence: TGTGCCAGCAGCCACGACCCGGGGGACAGCCGCTCCTACAATGAGCAGTTCTTC.

In this sample, this clone turned up once. The V gene is TRBV7-2, the J gene TRBJ1-2; D is uncertain. Germline CDR1 SGHTA, CDR2 FQGNSA. Trimming pared 4 bases from V and 0 bases from J, leaving 12 bases between. The length of the CDR3 is 15 residues. Here the CDR3 reads CASSSSRRANYGYTF. The CDR3 nucleotides read TGTGCCAGCAGCTCCTCCCGTCGGGCTAACTATGGCTACACCTTC.

The gene calls are TRBV4-3 and TRBJ2-2; a weak D match, TRBD2 (5 bases). Per germline, CDR1 LGHNA and CDR2 YSLEER. Trimming removed 1 base from V and 0 bases from J, with 6 bases in between. This CDR3 has 15 residues. The CDR3: CASSQVDSNTGELFF. CDR3 DNA sequence: TGCGCCAGCAGCCAAGTGGACTCGAACACCGGGGAGCTGTTTTTT.

The table lists this clone with a few counts. The chain is built from TRBV6-1 and TRBJ1-5, with TRBD1 identical over 9 bases. The CDR3 length is 14 residues. The J segment lost 1 base and the V segment lost 6 bases, leaving 1 base of the junction unmatched. Germline assignment: CDR1 MNHNS and CDR2 SASEGT. The CDR3 DNA follows: TGTGCCAGCAGGGGGACAGGGAGCAATCAGCCCCAGCATTTT. Encoded protein: CASRGTGSNQPQHF.

The chain combines TRBV2 with TRBJ2-1, with 7 bases matching TRBD1. Germline lookup yields CDR1 SNHLY and CDR2 FYNNEI. CDR3 length: 15 residues. V lost 5 bases to trimming and J lost 8 bases; unmatched junction nucleotides: 12. CDR3: CASSMGQNLVDEQFF. As DNA, the CDR3 is TGTGCCAGCAGTATGGGACAGAACCTTGTGGATGAGCAGTTCTTC.

The J gene is TRBJ1-1, the V gene TRBV14; 12 nucleotides align to TRBD1. Trimming removed 1 base from V and 4 bases from J; junction bases left unmatched: 4. This CDR3 has 16 amino acids. The germline V gene encodes CDR1 SGHDN and CDR2 FVKESK. CDR3: CASSQAGTGGGTEAFF. The CDR3 DNA follows: TGTGCCAGCAGCCAAGCCGGGACAGGGGGCGGCACTGAAGCTTTCTTT.

This clone has a single count. The chain is built from TRBV28 and TRBJ2-1, with TRBD2 as a possible D gene (5 bases). Trimming took 5 bases from V and 1 from J, leaving 12 bases between them. The V gene's germline CDR1 is MDHEN and CDR2 SYDVKM. This CDR3 spans 15 amino acids. CDR3 sequence reads: CASSTLGGSYNEQFF. CDR3 nucleotides: TGTGCCAGCAGTACCCTCGGAGGTTCCTACAATGAGCAGTTCTTC.

The chain uses TRBV19 and TRBJ1-2, with unresolved D. The germline V gene has CDR1 LNHDA and CDR2 SQIVND (reference sequence). The CDR3 runs to 15 residues. Trimming shortened V by 0 bases and J by 4 bases, and 12 bases separated the two germline ends. CDR3 sequence reads: CASSIERIEGYGYTF. CDR3 coding DNA: TGTGCCAGTAGTATAGAGCGGATAGAGGGCTATGGCTACACCTTC.

The chain is built from TRBV5-3 and TRBJ2-5, with 10 bases lining up with TRBD2. TRBV5-3 is an ORF, and what it does is uncertain. J lost 1 base, V lost 3 bases, and 6 bases had no gene match. The CDR3 is made up of 16 amino acids. CDR3 amino acids: CARSYIAGGVQETQYF. In DNA form, the CDR3 reads TGTGCCAGAAGCTACATAGCGGGGGGTGTCCAAGAGACCCAGTACTTC.

V gene TRBV23-1 combines with J gene TRBJ2-7, with D possibly being TRBD1 (6 bases). TRBV23-1 is reported as an ORF; its role is uncertain. Trimming pared 0 bases from V and 5 bases from J, leaving 14 bases between. The CDR3 runs 15 residues. CDR3 amino acids: CASSQSHRDLNEQYF. CDR3 sequence (DNA): TGCGCCAGCAGTCAATCGCACAGGGACCTAAACGAGCAGTACTTC.